This is a list of T cell receptor beta chains from one sample in a study of cytomegalovirus exposure and HLA in healthy donors. TCRdb keeps only in-frame clones here, not all; method: immunoSEQ multiplex PCR. This table holds 180,000 or so clones, around 80% found once. The source material was PBMCs. The origin of the receptors is a woman in her thirties or forties in good health and CMV-seropositive. Each CDR3 is given with its conserved first and last residue. A D gene is named only where the DNA matches it firmly. Part of the rows lack a size; the others show once, few, many or a class for expanded clones.

d_call,j_call,cdr3_length,v_call,clone_size,cdr3_nt,cdr3_aa
.,TRBJ2-3,15,TRBV9,.,TGTGCCAGCAGCGTTCTATCGACAGGCACAGATACGCAGTATTTT,CASSVLSTGTDTQYF
.,TRBJ1-6,15,TRBV7-2,once,TGTGCCAGCAGCTTAAGGCGCGGACACAATTCACCCCTCCACTTT,CASSLRRGHNSPLHF
TRBD2,TRBJ2-1,16,TRBV7-3,.,TGTGCCAGCAGCTTAGACGGGACTAGCGGATACAATGAGCAGTTCTTC,CASSLDGTSGYNEQFF
.,TRBJ2-7,15,TRBV5-5,few,TGTGCCAGCAGCTTGTTGCTCAGCGCCCTTCAGGAGCAGTACTTC,CASSLLLSALQEQYF
TRBD1,TRBJ1-1,13,TRBV6-5,.,TGTGCCAGCAGTTACTCGAGGGGACAGGGATCATTCTTT,CASSYSRGQGSFF
TRBD2,TRBJ2-7,16,TRBV4-2,.,TGTGCCAGCAGCCAAGAAATAGCGGGAGGGCAAGGCGAGCAGTACTTC,CASSQEIAGGQGEQYF
TRBD1,TRBJ2-1,15,TRBV9,.,TGTGCCAGCAGCGCCCGGGACAGGGGCTGGGGTGAGCAGTTCTTC,CASSARDRGWGEQFF
TRBD1,TRBJ2-1,15,TRBV6-1,.,TGTGCCAGCACCAGGGACAGGGGCTCCCACAATGAGCAGTTCTTC,CASTRDRGSHNEQFF
TRBD1,TRBJ1-5,23,TRBV28,.,TGTGCCAGCAGTTCTGACCGTAGTAACATTGTGGGGACAGGGTGGGGGCGCAATCAGCCCCAGCATTTT,CASSSDRSNIVGTGWGRNQPQHF
TRBD1,TRBJ1-2,15,TRBV7-2,few,TGTGCCAGCAGCTTAGCCCCAACAGGGGACTATGGCTACACCTTC,CASSLAPTGDYGYTF
.,TRBJ2-7,14,TRBV11-3,.,TGTGCCAGCAGCCCTTCCGAGGTCTCCTACGAGCAGTACTTC,CASSPSEVSYEQYF
TRBD1,TRBJ1-1,14,TRBV27,few,TGTGCCAGCAGTCGACAGGGTGTCATCACTGAAGCTTTCTTT,CASSRQGVITEAFF
TRBD1,TRBJ2-5,15,TRBV2,few,TGTGCCAGCTGTCCGGGACAGGGGAGCGGAGAGACCCAGTACTTC,CASCPGQGSGETQYF
.,TRBJ2-3,12,TRBV28,.,TGTGCCAGCAGTTTATACGGGGATACGCAGTATTTT,CASSLYGDTQYF
TRBD2,TRBJ2-1,13,TRBV2,few,TGTGCCAGCAATGGCGGGAGGTACAATGAGCAGTTCTTC,CASNGGRYNEQFF
TRBD2,TRBJ2-5,16,TRBV6-5,.,TGTGCCAGCAGTTACTCTTCTAGCGGGTTAACAGAGACCCAGTACTTC,CASSYSSSGLTETQYF
.,TRBJ2-1,14,TRBV11-2,.,TGTGCCAGCAGCTTTGCGGGACGGTACAATGAGCAGTTCTTC,CASSFAGRYNEQFF
.,TRBJ1-2,16,TRBV10-3,once,TGTGCCATCAGTGGGGGCGTTAGGCAGGGGAGCGATGGCTACACCTTC,CAISGGVRQGSDGYTF
TRBD2,TRBJ2-3,14,TRBV30,.,TGTGCCTGGGGAGGTGCGGGAGTGGCAGATACGCAGTATTTT,CAWGGAGVADTQYF
.,TRBJ2-3,15,TRBV2,.,TGTGCCAGCAGTGTGAGGACACCACTCACAGATACGCAGTATTTT,CASSVRTPLTDTQYF
.,TRBJ2-2,17,TRBV4-1,.,TGCGCCAGCAGCCAACACCGATTAACTTCCTTCACCGGGGAGCTGTTTTTT,CASSQHRLTSFTGELFF
TRBD1,TRBJ1-2,14,TRBV7-2,.,TGTGCCAGCAGCTTAAGGGGGCTTCGTGATGGCTACACCTTC,CASSLRGLRDGYTF
.,TRBJ2-1,16,TRBV5-1,few,TGCGCCAGCAGCTTGGGGCGTCTAGCGCCTTACAATGAGCAGTTCTTC,CASSLGRLAPYNEQFF
TRBD1,TRBJ1-1,16,TRBV4-3,many,TGCGCCAGCAGCCAAGGAATGACAGGGCGGAACACTGAAGCTTTCTTT,CASSQGMTGRNTEAFF
TRBD2,TRBJ2-7,15,TRBV7-2,.,TGTGCCAGCAGCACACTAGCGGGAGAAGGCTACGAGCAGTACTTC,CASSTLAGEGYEQYF
.,TRBJ2-1,16,TRBV28,.,TGTGCCAGCAGTTTCACCGGGACTCCGGCGTCCAATGAGCAGTTCTTC,CASSFTGTPASNEQFF
TRBD1,TRBJ2-3,14,TRBV10-1,.,TGCGCCAGCAGTGAAGGGGGCCCAGGTGATACGCAGTATTTC,CASSEGGPGDTQYF
TRBD1,TRBJ1-2,17,TRBV2,.,TGTGCCAGCAGACGGTCGGGACAGGGGCGGAGGGGCTATGGCTACACCTTC,CASRRSGQGRRGYGYTF
.,TRBJ1-1,14,TRBV4-1,few,TGCGCCAGCAGCCAAGATTTTTCACGTGGCTGGGCTTTCTTT,CASSQDFSRGWAFF
TRBD1,TRBJ1-1,15,TRBV11-2,.,TGTGCCAGCAGCAGATTGACAGGGAGCAACACTGAAGCTTTCTTT,CASSRLTGSNTEAFF
TRBD1,TRBJ2-7,14,TRBV9,.,TGTGCCAGCAGCGTAGGACAGGGATTCTACGAGCAGTACTTC,CASSVGQGFYEQYF
TRBD2,TRBJ2-3,14,TRBV29-1,.,TGCAGCGTCCCCTCGGGAGGGCTCACAGATACGCAGTATTTT,CSVPSGGLTDTQYF
TRBD2,TRBJ2-7,16,TRBV2,.,TGTGCCAGCAGACCCGGGGCTAGCGGGACCTCCTACGAGCAGTACTTC,CASRPGASGTSYEQYF
.,TRBJ2-1,15,TRBV2,.,TGTGCCAGCAAAGAAAGGAGCGTCCCCTACAATGAGCAGTTCTTC,CASKERSVPYNEQFF
.,TRBJ2-5,15,TRBV6-5,.,TGTGCCAGCAGTTACGAGGGACTCAGACAAGAGACCCAGTACTTC,CASSYEGLRQETQYF
.,TRBJ2-5,14,TRBV7-2,.,TGTGCCAGCAGCTTGGCAGGGGTACAAGAGACCCAGTACTTC,CASSLAGVQETQYF
TRBD2,TRBJ2-7,16,TRBV5-6,.,TGTGCCAGCAGCTTGAGGACTAGCGGGGTGACCTACGAGCAGTACTTC,CASSLRTSGVTYEQYF
.,TRBJ2-1,17,TRBV5-1,.,TGCGCCAGCAGCTTGTATGTTCGGGGAGCGGGTCGCAATGAGCAGTTCTTC,CASSLYVRGAGRNEQFF
.,TRBJ2-2,14,TRBV6-5,.,TGTGCCAGCAGGAGGACAGCCTACACCGGGGAGCTGTTTTTT,CASRRTAYTGELFF
.,TRBJ2-1,15,TRBV11-3,.,TGTGCCAGCAGCTTAGGGACAGCCTCCTACAATGAGCAGTTCTTC,CASSLGTASYNEQFF
TRBD1,TRBJ1-2,14,TRBV6-5,once,TGTGCCAGCAGTTCTAACAGGGGTGGATATGGCTACACCTTC,CASSSNRGGYGYTF
TRBD1,TRBJ1-2,15,TRBV18,.,TGTGCCAGCTCACCCCAGGGACAGAGAATCTATGGCTACACCTTC,CASSPQGQRIYGYTF
.,TRBJ2-7,14,TRBV6-1,.,TGTGCCAGCAGTGAAATCGGTAGCTCCTACGAGCAGTACTTC,CASSEIGSSYEQYF
TRBD2,TRBJ2-1,17,TRBV7-9,.,TGTGCCAGCAGCTCCAACCCCGGGACTAGCGCTCCCGATGAGCAGTTCTTC,CASSSNPGTSAPDEQFF
TRBD2,TRBJ2-4,18,TRBV7-2,few,TGTGCCAGCAGCTTAGGAGCGGGAGGGTCGATAGCCAAAAACATTCAGTACTTC,CASSLGAGGSIAKNIQYF
TRBD1,TRBJ2-7,15,TRBV5-5,.,TGTGCCAGCAGCCAAGCCGGGACAGGGGGAAACGAGCAGTACTTC,CASSQAGTGGNEQYF
.,TRBJ2-2,15,TRBV18,.,TGTGCCAGCTCACCCCCCGCGGGCCCGCAAGGGGAGCTGTTTTTT,CASSPPAGPQGELFF
.,TRBJ2-7,13,TRBV28,.,TGTGCCAGCAGTTTAACCCCAGCCTACGAGCAGTACTTC,CASSLTPAYEQYF
TRBD2,TRBJ2-2,15,TRBV2,.,TGTGCCAGCACATTAGCGGGAGTGAACACCGGGGAGCTGTTTTTT,CASTLAGVNTGELFF
TRBD2,TRBJ2-1,15,TRBV2,once,TGTGCCAGCAGTGAGGAAGCGGGAGGGTACAATGAGCAGTTCTTC,CASSEEAGGYNEQFF
TRBD1,TRBJ1-1,15,TRBV7-2,.,TGTGCCAGCAGCTTACCCAGGGGGTGGGACACTGAAGCTTTCTTT,CASSLPRGWDTEAFF
TRBD2,TRBJ2-1,17,TRBV4-1,few,TGCGCCAGCAGCCAAGTTTACGGACTAGCGGAATACAATGAGCAGTTCTTC,CASSQVYGLAEYNEQFF
TRBD1,TRBJ2-2,17,TRBV9,.,TGTGCCAGCAGCGCCGCCCAGGGGGCCTTAGCTACCGGGGAGCTGTTTTTT,CASSAAQGALATGELFF
.,TRBJ2-5,15,TRBV5-4,.,TGTGCCAGCAGCTTCGGGCAGGGTGATGCGGAGACCCAGTACTTC,CASSFGQGDAETQYF
TRBD1,TRBJ1-2,15,TRBV28,.,TGTGCCAGCAGTACAGGGGCCCTAGCTAACTATGGCTACACCTTC,CASSTGALANYGYTF
.,TRBJ1-1,13,TRBV28,.,TGTGCCAGCACCCCGGCGGAGAACACTGAAGCTTTCTTT,CASTPAENTEAFF